Shown below are 3 T cell receptor beta chains from a single sample sequenced in a study of T cell changes during pregnancy in multiple sclerosis. TCRdb's copy holds only in-frame clones and misses some; the assay was immunoSEQ multiplex PCR. This sample yields fewer than 45,000 clones, of which 91% are seen a single time; 0.47% belongs to the top ten. This specimen was CD4+ T cells from peripheral blood mononuclear cells, taken in the second trimester of pregnancy. The receptors were sampled from a female donor in good health, enrolled as a control in a pregnancy study.

The chain couples TRBV30 to TRBJ1-6; D unclear. Trimming removed 1 base from V and 10 bases from J, with 17 bases in between. The V gene's germline CDR1 is GTSNPN and CDR2 SVGIG (reference sequence). The CDR3 is 15 amino acids. CDR3 amino acids: CAWSDMLAKYSPLHF. The CDR3 DNA reads as TGTGCCTGGAGTGATATGCTGGCCAAATACTCACCCCTCCACTTT. Filled out from reference TRBV30 and TRBJ1-6, the complete variable domain reads SQTIHQWPATLVQPVGSPLSLECTVEGTSNPNLYWYRQAAGRGLQLLFYSVGIGQISSEVPQNLSASRPQDRQFILSSKKLLLSDSGFYLCAWSDMLAKYSPLHFGNGTRLTVT.

V usage is TRBV7-8 and J usage is TRBJ2-3; 9 nucleotides line up with TRBD1. The ends lost 4 bases at V and 0 bases at J; junction bases unmatched: 8. Per the germline V gene, CDR1 is SGHVS and CDR2 is FQNEAQ. There are 17 residues in the CDR3. In DNA form, the CDR3 reads TGTGCCAGCAGCTCCCAACAGGGGGCAAGTAGCACAGATACGCAGTATTTT. Amino acid sequence: CASSSQQGASSTDTQYF.

The chain couples TRBV27 to TRBJ2-1; 7 bases map to TRBD2. V gave up 7 bases and J gave up 6 bases; unmatched junction bases: 12. CDR1 MNHEY and CDR2 SMNVEV come from the germline V gene (reference sequence). This CDR3 spans 15 amino acids. The CDR3 protein is CASKWTGGRFNEQFF. In DNA form, the CDR3 reads TGTGCCAGCAAATGGACGGGAGGCAGATTCAATGAGCAGTTCTTC.